These T cell receptor beta chains were read from a single sample in a study of identifying expanded T cells in peripheral blood. Clones were read by immunoSEQ multiplex PCR, and TCRdb kept only the in-frame ones, dropping some. Of around 76,000 clones in the sample, 85% to 90% were seen once. The sequencing input was blood. These receptor sequences come from a person between 18 and 75 years old in good health. CDR3s include the opening cysteine and the closing phenylalanine or tryptophan. The D gene is left open where the match is weak.

d_call	v_call	j_call	cdr3_aa
-	TRBV6-4	TRBJ2-1	CASSVQGGATNEQFF
TRBD2	TRBV9	TRBJ2-1	CASSVGLAYNEQFF
-	TRBV29-1	TRBJ1-1	CSVQGVGTEAFF
-	TRBV5-5	TRBJ2-7	CASSRDGGRLYEQYF
TRBD2	TRBV28	TRBJ2-3	CASGITSGGSDTQYF
-	TRBV23-1	TRBJ2-4	CASSQFEKERKDKNIQYF
TRBD2	TRBV27	TRBJ2-7	CASSLIAGGRHEQYF
-	TRBV4-1	TRBJ2-2	CASSQDRGLPGELFF
-	TRBV5-5	TRBJ2-7	CASSTNSGFGEQYF
-	TRBV2	TRBJ1-1	CASSVLGSFGTEAFF
-	TRBV4-2	TRBJ2-5	CASSQDPRRGQETQYF
-	TRBV9	TRBJ2-7	CASSVTSGSYEQYF
-	TRBV6-6	TRBJ2-1	CASSTTPRGEQFF
-	TRBV2	TRBJ2-1	CASRSGPTSAEQFF
TRBD1	TRBV5-1	TRBJ2-5	CASSFTGEETQYF
TRBD2	TRBV6-1	TRBJ2-7	CASSEALLGGRSYEQYF
TRBD1	TRBV7-1	TRBJ1-6	CASSPDRGLGANSPLHF
-	TRBV13	TRBJ1-4	CASSQPRKTGTNEKLFF
TRBD2	TRBV18	TRBJ2-1	CASSHTSGYYNEQFF
-	TRBV6-5	TRBJ1-2	CASSYSGTNYGYTF
-	TRBV2	TRBJ2-1	CASSEGFNEQFF
-	TRBV6-5	TRBJ1-6	CATNPGPYNSPLHF
-	TRBV7-2	TRBJ1-5	CASSLRAGEDNQPQHF
-	TRBV2	TRBJ2-2	CASSEQAGSNTGELFF
-	TRBV7-2	TRBJ2-2	CASSVTSTGELFF
-	TRBV7-9	TRBJ1-5	CASSLVLSADDDQPQHF
-	TRBV4-1	TRBJ2-2	CASSLWSDLNTGELFF
-	TRBV30	TRBJ2-7	CAWSVEYEQYF
TRBD2	TRBV6-4	TRBJ2-1	CASSVGTSGAEQFF
TRBD1	TRBV23-1	-	CASEYGTGTYEQYF
-	TRBV28	TRBJ2-3	CASRPARLRPTDTQYF
-	TRBV6-5	TRBJ2-7	CASREAGSSYEQYF
-	TRBV19	TRBJ1-3	CASGDGVLGNTIYF
TRBD1	TRBV29-1	TRBJ1-4	CSVQGRANEKLFF
-	TRBV4-3	TRBJ2-2	CASSQEGSSTGELFF
-	TRBV10-3	TRBJ1-5	CAISPQGSNQPQHF
-	TRBV11-1	TRBJ2-3	CASTIVQGTQYF
TRBD1	TRBV29-1	TRBJ2-3	CSVGQGGTDTQYF
-	TRBV7-2	TRBJ1-5	CASSPRTPGNQPQHF
-	TRBV5-1	TRBJ2-5	CASSLHTQETQYF
-	TRBV2	TRBJ1-4	CASSEAPYTGLAGEKLFF
-	TRBV7-2	TRBJ2-5	CASSPRRDETQYF
-	TRBV7-2	TRBJ2-7	CASSPGNSYEQYF
TRBD2	TRBV29-1	TRBJ2-7	CSVTLAGAGEQYF
TRBD2	TRBV27	TRBJ2-1	CASSLSASGREKQFF
-	TRBV5-6	TRBJ2-7	CASSLRRDYEQYF
TRBD1	TRBV7-9	TRBJ2-7	CASSFYGGQGIEQYF
TRBD2	TRBV9	TRBJ2-1	CASSVGLGSVAGAYNEQFF
TRBD1	TRBV9	TRBJ1-2	CASSKGQGFNYGYTF
TRBD1	TRBV19	TRBJ1-1	CASSIPQGADTEAFF
-	TRBV19	TRBJ1-5	CASSASDQGNQPQHF
-	TRBV10-2	TRBJ1-1	CASSERGVRNTEAFF
-	TRBV7-6	TRBJ2-7	CASSLQSSYEQYF
-	TRBV4-2	TRBJ2-2	CASSPRLLNTGELFF
-	TRBV7-2	TRBJ2-7	CASSRTYSASYEQYF
-	TRBV28	TRBJ2-1	CASTGHGTYNEQFF
-	TRBV7-9	TRBJ2-3	CASSLAGADTQYF
TRBD1	TRBV29-1	TRBJ2-5	CSVGTGGQETQYF
TRBD1	TRBV4-3	TRBJ2-7	CASSQFWGTGTGDYEQYF
-	TRBV19	TRBJ2-7	CASSKRDTSYEQYF